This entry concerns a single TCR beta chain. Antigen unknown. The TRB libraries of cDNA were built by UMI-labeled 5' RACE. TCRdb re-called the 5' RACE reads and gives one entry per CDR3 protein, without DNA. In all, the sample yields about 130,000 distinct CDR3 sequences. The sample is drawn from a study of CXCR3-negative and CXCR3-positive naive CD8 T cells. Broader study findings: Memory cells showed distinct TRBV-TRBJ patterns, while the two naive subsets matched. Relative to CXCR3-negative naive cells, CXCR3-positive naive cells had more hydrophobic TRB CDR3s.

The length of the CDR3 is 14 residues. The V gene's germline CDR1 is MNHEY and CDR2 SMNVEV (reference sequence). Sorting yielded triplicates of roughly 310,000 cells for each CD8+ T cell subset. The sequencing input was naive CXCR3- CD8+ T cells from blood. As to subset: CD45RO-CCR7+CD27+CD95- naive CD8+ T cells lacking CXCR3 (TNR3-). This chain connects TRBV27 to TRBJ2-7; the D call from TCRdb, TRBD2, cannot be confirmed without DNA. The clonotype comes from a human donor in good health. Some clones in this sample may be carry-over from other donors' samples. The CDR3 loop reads CASSRLAGPGEQYF.